These 13 T cell receptor beta chains originate from one sample sequenced in a study of shared clonotypes between healthy human individuals. Sequenced by immunoSEQ multiplex PCR; TCRdb stores in-frame clones only, minus some. The top ten hold over 0.12% of the sample, which has roughly 2.5 million clones, approximately 94% seen once. Sequences were obtained from naive CD4+ T cells sorted from blood. Subset: CD45RA+ positively selected. These TCRs come from a man between 18 and 35 years old in good health.

The chain couples TRBV5-4 to TRBJ2-7, with 11 bases identical to TRBD2. With 1 base clipped from V and 3 bases from J, the junction kept 3 bases outside the gene matches. CDR1 and CDR2 from the germline V gene are SGHNT and YYREEE (reference sequence). The CDR3 consists of 15 residues. DNA for the CDR3: TGTGCCAGCAGCTTGCCGGGACTAGCGGTCTACGAGCAGTACTTC. Translation: CASSLPGLAVYEQYF. The complete variable domain, with remaining parts taken from reference TRBV5-4 and TRBJ2-7, reads ETGVTQSPTHLIKTRGQQVTLRCSSQSGHNTVSWYQQALGQGPQFIFQYYREEENGRGNFPPRFSGLQFPNYSSELNVNALELDDSALYLCASSLPGLAVYEQYFGPGTRLTVT.

The V and J genes are TRBV9 and TRBJ2-3; D is perhaps TRBD1 (6 bases). Germline CDR1 SGDLS, CDR2 YYNGEE. The V and J ends lost 0 bases and 4 bases respectively, with 15 bases between them. The CDR3 sequence is 16 residues long. The chain's CDR3 is CASSVALGAIPDTQYF. For the CDR3, the DNA is TGTGCCAGCAGCGTAGCGCTGGGGGCGATTCCAGATACGCAGTATTTT.

The chain employs TRBV9 and TRBJ1-3; D gene uncertain. Looked up from germline, CDR1 is SGDLS and CDR2 is YYNGEE. This CDR3 contains 13 residues. Trimming took 3 bases from V and 0 from J, leaving 4 bases between them. As DNA, the CDR3 is TGTGCCAGCAGCGGAACCTCTGGAAACACCATATATTTT. Its protein product is CASSGTSGNTIYF.

This sequence joins TRBV28 and TRBJ1-1; no reliable D call. This CDR3 comprises 14 residues. Deletions cut 6 bases from V and 7 bases from J, with 18 bases between. Looked up from germline, CDR1 is MDHEN and CDR2 is SYDVKM. The CDR3 here is CASRSLGYRLEAFF. CDR3 in DNA: TGTGCCAGCAGATCACTAGGGTACCGCCTTGAAGCTTTCTTT.

In this sample, this clone turned up once. This chain links TRBV7-8 with TRBJ2-2, with 13 positions matching TRBD2. V gave up 1 base and J gave up 4 bases; unmatched junction bases: 3. The CDR3 is 17 residues long. CDR1 SGHVS and CDR2 FQNEAQ come from the germline V gene. The CDR3 DNA reads TGTGCCAGCAGCTTAGGTGGGACTAGCGGGGTCACCGGGGAGCTGTTTTTT. Its translation is CASSLGGTSGVTGELFF.

V usage is TRBV7-3 and J usage is TRBJ2-7; a weak D match, TRBD1 (5 bases). Germline-derived CDR1 and CDR2 are SGHTA and FQGTGA. CDR3 length equals 14 residues. Trimming stripped 2 bases from V and 3 bases from J, with 11 bases between. The CDR3 reads CASSLQGKGYEQYF. The CDR3 DNA sequence: TGTGCCAGCAGCTTACAGGGAAAGGGCTACGAGCAGTACTTC.

The V and J genes are TRBV5-1 and TRBJ2-5; D may be TRBD1 or TRBD2 (6 bases each). CDR1 and CDR2 from the germline V gene are SGHRS and YFSETQ. The V gene lost 4 bases and the J gene lost 1 base, with 11 bases spanning the gap. CDR3 size: 14 residues. CDR3 amino acids: CASSAGGSQETQYF. The CDR3, as DNA: TGCGCCAGCAGCGCCGGGGGCTCCCAAGAGACCCAGTACTTC.

This chain uses TRBV9 with TRBJ2-1; D tentatively reads TRBD1 or TRBD2 (6 bases each). The CDR3 sequence is 15 residues long. Per germline, CDR1 SGDLS and CDR2 YYNGEE. V was shortened by 3 bases and J by 6 bases, with 16 bases between the two germline ends. CDR3 in DNA: TGTGCCAGCAGCGGGACGTTTGGGGGGCGCAATGAGCAGTTCTTC. Residues: CASSGTFGGRNEQFF. Variable domain in full (rest from reference TRBV9 and TRBJ2-1): DSGVTQTPKHLITATGQRVTLRCSPRSGDLSVYWYQQSLDQGLQFLIQYYNGEERAKGNILERFSAQQFPDLHSELNLSSLELGDSALYFCASSGTFGGRNEQFFGPGTRLTVL.

This chain connects TRBV6-5 to TRBJ2-3; 10 bases fit TRBD1. The V and J ends lost 10 bases and 2 bases, in that order; junction bases with no gene match: 3. The CDR3 has 13 amino acids. CDR1 and CDR2 from the germline V gene are MNHEY and SVGAGI. As DNA, the CDR3 is TGTGCCACCAGACAGGGGGCCACAGATACGCAGTATTTT. It encodes CATRQGATDTQYF.

The count of this clone is one. This sequence joins TRBV19 and TRBJ2-1; 11 bases are a match to TRBD2. Trimming at V came to 3 bases and at J to 7 bases, leaving 5 bases not matched to a gene. The V gene's germline CDR1 is LNHDA and CDR2 SQIVND (reference sequence). This CDR3 is built from 15 residues. The CDR3 loop reads CASSITSGSRNEQFF. The CDR3 DNA is TGTGCCAGTAGTATTACTAGCGGGAGTAGAAATGAGCAGTTCTTC.

The sample holds one count of this clone. The junction does not match germline at one end; this may be a read error. The rearrangement joins TRBV5-1 to TRBJ1-1; 8 positions match TRBD1. The CDR3 is 13 amino acids. The germline V gene encodes CDR1 SGHRS and CDR2 YFSETQ. Written as DNA, the CDR3 is TGCGCCAGCAGCGGGGGACAGGAACGTGAAGCTTCCTTT. This encodes CASSGGQEREASF.

This rearrangement joins TRBV5-4 to TRBJ1-4, with D possibly TRBD1 on 6 matching bases. CDR1 is SGHNT, CDR2 YYREEE, per germline (reference sequence). This CDR3 is 14 amino acids long. V was trimmed by 3 bases and J by 6 bases, leaving 12 bases between them. Here the CDR3 DNA reads TGTGCCAGCAGCTGGGGGGGCAGATATGAAAAACTGTTTTTT. It specifies CASSWGGRYEKLFF.

This clone is a singleton in its sample. The rearrangement links TRBV9 to TRBJ2-7; a possible D gene is TRBD1 (6 bases). The CDR3 totals 13 residues. The germline V gene encodes CDR1 SGDLS and CDR2 YYNGEE. V shed 0 bases and J shed 6 bases, with 10 bases lying between them. CDR3 DNA sequence: TGTGCCAGCAGCGTAGCAGGGGTCAGCGAGCAGTACTTC. It yields the protein CASSVAGVSEQYF.